Following are 8 T cell receptor beta chains from one sample sequenced in a study of cytotoxic CD8 clonotypes in ibrutinib-treated CLL (dated by TCRdb to the early 2020s). The method was the immunoSEQ multiplex PCR assay. TCRdb limited this immuneACCESS table to in-frame rearrangements with V and J called. A share of clones is missing; checked studies link under half to unresolved V genes, and the rest is unexplained. The sample includes about 140,000 clones, with more than 75% observed a single time. The top ten clonotypes cover less than 9% of the sample. Here the sequenced sample was PBMCs, taken after 36 months of ibrutinib treatment. The receptor set was obtained from a human donor with chronic lymphocytic leukemia.

The rearrangement joins TRBV7-3 to TRBJ2-5; 11 positions match TRBD2. Per germline, CDR1 SGHTA and CDR2 FQGTGA. Trimming cost V 5 bases and J 4 bases; bases outside gene matches: 3. The CDR3 totals 14 residues. CDR3 sequence reads: CASSPGLAVETQYF. DNA of the CDR3: TGTGCCAGCAGCCCGGGACTAGCGGTAGAGACCCAGTACTTC.

V gene TRBV6-5 combines with J gene TRBJ1-1; TRBD1 matches 7 bases. The CDR3 consists of 16 residues. Germline CDR1 and CDR2: MNHEY and SVGAGI. The V and J ends lost 3 bases and 2 bases, in that order; junction bases with no gene match: 9. The CDR3 region has the DNA TGTGCCAGCAGTTATCGACAGGGCACCCTTAACACTGAAGCTTTCTTT. This codes for CASSYRQGTLNTEAFF.

The J gene is TRBJ1-1, the V gene TRBV6-5, with D tentatively TRBD1 (5 bases). Per germline, CDR1 MNHEY and CDR2 SVGAGI. The ends were cut back, 2 bases at V and 6 bases at J, with 10 bases in the middle. This CDR3 contains 13 residues. CDR3 amino acids: CASSYARRAEAFF. The CDR3 DNA sequence: TGTGCCAGCAGTTACGCCCGCAGGGCTGAAGCTTTCTTT.

CDR3 amino acids: CASSLARTPGGYTF. The CDR3 DNA reads TGTGCCAGCAGTTTGGCCCGGACCCCCGGGGGCTACACCTTC. The J gene is TRBJ1-2, the V gene TRBV28; D gene ambiguous. This CDR3 contains 14 residues. Germline V CDR1 and CDR2: MDHEN, SYDVKM. V lost 3 bases, J lost 8 bases, and 16 bases lay in between.

V gene TRBV9 combines with J gene TRBJ2-7; D uncertain. Trimming cost V 3 bases and J 3 bases, with 4 bases left between them. Germline V gene sequence: CDR1 SGDLS, CDR2 YYNGEE. CDR3 size: 11 residues. CDR3 in amino acids: CASSANYEQYF. The CDR3, as DNA: TGTGCCAGCAGCGCCAACTACGAGCAGTACTTC.

This chain's CDR3 is CASSLGLAGYEQYF. The CDR3 nucleotides read TGTGCCAGCAGCTTGGGACTAGCGGGATACGAGCAGTACTTC. The V call is TRBV7-8, the J call TRBJ2-7; 13 bases fit TRBD2. The germline CDR1 and CDR2 sequences are SGHVS and FQNEAQ. CDR3 length: 14 amino acids. Germline trimming cut 3 bases from V and 4 bases from J; bases unmatched to any gene: 0.

This rearrangement joins TRBV7-2 to TRBJ2-7; 7 bases fit TRBD1. Germline CDR1 and CDR2: SGHTA and FQGNSA. This CDR3 contains 14 residues. The ends lost 5 bases at V and 5 bases at J; junction bases unmatched: 9. The CDR3 nucleotides are TGTGCCAGCAGCCTAGACAGGGCAAGGCACGAGCAGTACTTC. It codes for CASSLDRARHEQYF.

This chain joins TRBV10-2 and TRBJ2-1; 11 nucleotides agree with TRBD2. The V and J ends lost 6 bases and 3 bases, in that order; junction bases with no gene match: 4. The CDR3 covers 15 residues. Per the germline V gene, CDR1 is WSHSY and CDR2 is SAAADI. CDR3: CASRVAGGVYNEQFF. The CDR3 nucleotides are TGCGCCAGCAGAGTAGCGGGAGGGGTCTACAATGAGCAGTTCTTC.